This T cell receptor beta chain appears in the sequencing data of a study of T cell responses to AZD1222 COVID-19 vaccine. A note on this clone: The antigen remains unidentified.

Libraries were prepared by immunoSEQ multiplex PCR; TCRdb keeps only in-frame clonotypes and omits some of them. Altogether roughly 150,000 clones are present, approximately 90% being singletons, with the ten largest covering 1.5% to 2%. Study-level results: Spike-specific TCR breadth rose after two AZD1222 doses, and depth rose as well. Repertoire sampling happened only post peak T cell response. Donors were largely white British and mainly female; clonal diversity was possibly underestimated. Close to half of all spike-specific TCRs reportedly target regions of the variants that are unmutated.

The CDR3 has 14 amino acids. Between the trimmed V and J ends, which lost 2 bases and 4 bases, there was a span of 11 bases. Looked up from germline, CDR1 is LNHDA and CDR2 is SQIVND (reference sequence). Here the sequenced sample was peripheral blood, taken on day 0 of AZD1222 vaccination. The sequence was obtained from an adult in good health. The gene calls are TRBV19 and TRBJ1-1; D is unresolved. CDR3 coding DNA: TGTGCCAGTAGTATAAGGGAGGCTGGCACTGAAGCTTTCTTT. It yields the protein CASSIREAGTEAFF.